This is a list of T cell receptor beta chains from one sample in a study of cytomegalovirus exposure and HLA in healthy donors. TCRdb keeps only in-frame clones here, not all; method: immunoSEQ multiplex PCR. The sample lists around 200,000 clones, about 80% seen once, with more than 8.5% in the top ten. The sample taken for sequencing was PBMCs. The receptor set was obtained from a woman in her forties or fifties in good health and CMV-seropositive. The CDR3 runs from the conserved cysteine through the conserved F or W. The D gene is left open where the match is weak. Size tells how often a clone was seen (once, few, many) or the class of an expanded clone, and some rows leave it out.

d_call j_call clone_size v_call cdr3_aa cdr3_nt
NA TRBJ1-2 NA TRBV9 CASSVGPGMGYGYTF TGTGCCAGCAGCGTAGGCCCGGGGATGGGCTATGGCTACACCTTC
NA TRBJ2-1 NA TRBV15 CATSTGGGSSYNEQFF TGTGCCACCAGCACAGGGGGCGGGAGCTCCTACAATGAGCAGTTCTTC
NA TRBJ1-5 NA TRBV27 CASSFRPPQAAKRPQHF TGTGCCAGCAGTTTCCGCCCCCCACAGGCTGCTAAGCGGCCCCAGCATTTT
TRBD1 TRBJ1-6 NA TRBV11-2 CASSFLFTGGNSPLHF TGTGCCAGCAGCTTCCTATTCACAGGGGGAAATTCACCCCTCCACTTT
TRBD2 TRBJ2-2 few TRBV5-6 CASTLAGTGELFF TGTGCCAGCACCCTAGCGGGGACCGGGGAGCTGTTTTTT
TRBD2 TRBJ2-5 NA TRBV6-1 CASSGLAGMETQYF TGTGCCAGCAGTGGACTAGCGGGGATGGAGACCCAGTACTTC
NA TRBJ1-1 NA TRBV7-9 CASSIITGKGAFF TGTGCCAGCAGCATAATTACAGGGAAAGGGGCTTTCTTT
NA TRBJ2-2 NA TRBV7-9 CASSPAPTANTGELFF TGTGCCAGCAGCCCAGCCCCAACAGCGAACACCGGGGAGCTGTTTTTT
TRBD1 TRBJ1-4 few TRBV28 CASSLILTGRNEKLFF TGTGCCAGCAGTTTGATACTGACAGGGCGAAATGAAAAACTGTTTTTT
NA TRBJ1-2 NA TRBV27 CASSPRVDYGYTF TGTGCCAGCAGCCCCAGGGTGGACTATGGCTACACCTTC
TRBD2 TRBJ2-7 NA TRBV28 CASTGLADEQYF TGTGCCAGCACAGGACTAGCCGACGAGCAGTACTTC
NA TRBJ2-7 NA TRBV30 CAWTAGKGEQYF TGTGCCTGGACCGCAGGGAAAGGCGAGCAGTACTTC
NA TRBJ1-3 NA TRBV5-1 CASSVTGFSGNTIYF TGCGCCAGCAGCGTTACAGGGTTCTCTGGAAACACCATATATTTT
TRBD2 TRBJ2-7 NA TRBV11-1 CASSPGLAGGSYEQYF TGTGCCAGCAGCCCCGGACTAGCGGGGGGCTCATACGAGCAGTACTTC
TRBD1 TRBJ2-7 NA TRBV5-6 CASSFDRGSLSGYEQYF TGTGCCAGCAGCTTTGACAGGGGTTCCTTATCCGGCTACGAGCAGTACTTC
NA TRBJ2-3 few TRBV7-8 CASSLVRGSTDTQYF TGTGCCAGCAGCTTAGTAAGGGGAAGCACAGATACGCAGTATTTT
TRBD1 TRBJ2-7 NA TRBV5-1 CASSYSGGTGINEQYF TGCGCCAGCAGCTATTCCGGTGGGACAGGGATCAACGAGCAGTACTTC
TRBD2 TRBJ2-3 NA TRBV30 CAWRTSGSTDTQYF TGTGCCTGGAGGACTAGCGGGAGCACAGATACGCAGTATTTT
NA TRBJ2-2 NA TRBV9 CASSPRIGGTGELFF TGTGCCAGCAGCCCGCGGATAGGGGGCACCGGGGAGCTGTTTTTT
NA TRBJ2-7 NA TRBV4-2 CASSQERGSSYEQYF TGTGCCAGCAGCCAAGAAAGGGGCAGCTCCTACGAGCAGTACTTC
TRBD1 TRBJ1-3 NA TRBV10-3 CAIGEGTGSSGNTIYF TGTGCCATCGGGGAGGGGACAGGCAGCTCTGGAAACACCATATATTTT
NA TRBJ1-4 NA TRBV9 CASSEGGRINEKLFF TGTGCCAGCAGCGAGGGGGGGCGGATTAATGAAAAACTGTTTTTT
TRBD1 TRBJ2-4 NA TRBV7-6 CASSSGTGRAVQYF TGTGCCAGCAGCTCTGGGACAGGGAGAGCTGTTCAGTACTTC
NA TRBJ2-3 NA TRBV4-2 CASSPISGDPNTDTQYF TGTGCCAGCAGTCCCATTTCAGGGGACCCTAACACAGATACGCAGTATTTT
NA TRBJ1-2 NA TRBV7-2 CASERPLANYGYTF TGTGCCAGCGAACGACCGCTAGCTAACTATGGCTACACCTTC
NA TRBJ2-4 NA TRBV5-1 CASSETVIAKNIQYF TGCGCCAGCAGCGAAACAGTTATAGCCAAAAACATTCAGTACTTC
NA TRBJ1-2 NA TRBV29-1 CSVVQQSNGYTF TGCAGCGTTGTACAGCAGTCTAATGGCTACACCTTC
TRBD2 TRBJ2-1 NA TRBV6-5 CASSYSFGGNEQFF TGTGCCAGCAGTTACTCCTTCGGGGGGAATGAGCAGTTCTTC
NA TRBJ1-1 NA TRBV11-2 CASSLYGYTEAFF TGTGCCAGCAGCTTATACGGGTACACTGAAGCTTTCTTT
TRBD1 TRBJ2-2 NA TRBV18 CASSPRGTGTGDKQLTGELFF TGTGCCAGCTCACCACGGGGAACCGGGACAGGGGATAAGCAACTCACCGGGGAGCTGTTTTTT
TRBD1 TRBJ1-4 NA TRBV6-6 CASSQDRGPNSELFF TGTGCCAGCAGTCAGGACAGGGGGCCCAATTCGGAACTGTTTTTT
NA TRBJ1-6 NA TRBV5-1 CASSTSGELSSPLHF TGCGCCAGCAGCACCTCGGGGGAGCTAAGTTCACCCCTCCACTTT
NA TRBJ2-2 NA TRBV6-5 CASSYSYDTGELFF TGTGCCAGCAGTTACTCCTATGATACCGGGGAGCTGTTTTTT
NA TRBJ2-3 NA TRBV5-4 CASSGGRERAADTQYF TGTGCCAGCAGCGGGGGGCGGGAGCGGGCGGCAGATACGCAGTATTTT
TRBD2 TRBJ2-1 NA TRBV5-1 CASSLHLAGYNEQFF TGCGCCAGCAGCTTGCATTTAGCGGGCTACAATGAGCAGTTCTTC
NA TRBJ2-4 NA TRBV9 CASSLREGVDIQYF TGTGCCAGCAGCCTCAGGGAAGGGGTAGACATTCAGTACTTC
NA TRBJ1-3 NA TRBV18 CASSPPADSGNTIYF TGTGCCAGCTCACCACCAGCCGACTCTGGAAACACCATATATTTT
NA TRBJ1-2 NA TRBV5-1 CASSLATSGYTF TGCGCCAGCAGCTTGGCGACATCTGGCTACACCTTC
NA TRBJ1-6 NA TRBV7-6 CASSLGSGDNSPLHF TGTGCCAGCAGCTTAGGTTCCGGAGACAATTCACCCCTCCACTTT
TRBD2 TRBJ2-7 NA TRBV30 CAWRIALAGAYEQYF TGTGCCTGGAGGATCGCCCTAGCGGGGGCCTACGAGCAGTACTTC
NA TRBJ1-6 NA TRBV2 CASSVQGFAINSPLHF TGTGCCAGCAGTGTACAGGGATTCGCCATTAATTCACCCCTCCACTTT
NA TRBJ1-1 NA TRBV10-3 CAISGTGMNTEAFF TGTGCCATCAGTGGGACGGGGATGAACACTGAAGCTTTCTTT
NA TRBJ1-4 NA TRBV19 CASSILVAGRGKNEKLFF TGTGCCAGTAGTATCTTGGTCGCGGGCAGGGGCAAAAATGAAAAACTGTTTTTT
NA TRBJ2-1 NA TRBV5-1 CASSPRGSYNEQFF TGCGCCAGCAGCCCTAGGGGCTCCTACAATGAGCAGTTCTTC